The 5 T cell receptor beta chains reported below all come from one sample, sequenced in a study of shared clonotypes between healthy human individuals. Using immunoSEQ multiplex PCR, the repertoire was profiled, and TCRdb retains in-frame clones only, with some absent. Of 2,500,000 or so clones in the sample, around 92% were seen once. Sequenced input: naive CD4+ T cells from PBMCs. Specified subset: CD45RA+ positively selected. These receptors originate from a man aged 18 to 29 in good health. Some clones in this sample may be carry-over from other donors' samples.

The chain employs TRBV5-1 and TRBJ1-3; tentative D call: TRBD1 (5 bases). V dropped 6 bases and J dropped 0 bases, with 13 bases sitting between them. Germline loops: CDR1 SGHRS, CDR2 YFSETQ. The CDR3 totals 15 residues. CDR3: CASKATGISGNTIYF. The CDR3 DNA reads as TGCGCCAGCAAAGCAACAGGAATCTCTGGAAACACCATATATTTT. Drawing the rest from reference TRBV5-1 and TRBJ1-3, the complete variable domain is KAGVTQTPRYLIKTRGQQVTLSCSPISGHRSVSWYQQTPGQGLQFLFEYFSETQRNKGNFPGRFSGRQFSNSRSEMNVSTLELGDSALYLCASKATGISGNTIYFGEGSWLTVV.

The rearrangement joins TRBV6-5 to TRBJ2-7; 11 bases match TRBD1. The CDR3 is made up of 15 amino acids. The trim removed 2 bases at V and 5 bases at J, leaving 5 bases unmatched. Looked up from germline, CDR1 is MNHEY and CDR2 is SVGAGI. The CDR3, as DNA: TGTGCCAGCAGTTACGGGACAGGGGGATCGGACGAGCAGTACTTC. As protein: CASSYGTGGSDEQYF.

The rearrangement links TRBV11-2 to TRBJ2-5, with a weak D call TRBD1 (6 bases). V shed 5 bases and J shed 1 base, with 11 bases lying between them. From germline, CDR1 is SGHAT and CDR2 FQNNGV. The CDR3 contains 14 residues. DNA for the CDR3: TGTGCCAGCAGCCGAGGGACACTCCAAGAGACCCAGTACTTC. Its translation: CASSRGTLQETQYF.

Only a few counts were recorded for this clone. The rearrangement joins TRBV4-1 to TRBJ1-5; D remains ambiguous. Trimming stripped 2 bases from V and 4 bases from J, with 15 bases between. The CDR3 is 16 residues long. Germline assignment: CDR1 MGHRA and CDR2 YSYEKL. The CDR3 coding sequence is TGCGCCAGCAGCCAACCCGCATCTGGCGGAAATCAGCCCCAGCATTTT. As protein: CASSQPASGGNQPQHF.

The count of this clone is one. The V gene is TRBV6-6, the J gene TRBJ1-4; 9 bases fit TRBD1. Germline assignment: CDR1 MNHNY and CDR2 SVGAGI (reference sequence). V shed 2 bases and J 6 bases; nucleotides not matched to a gene: 4. This CDR3 has 15 amino acids. The CDR3 DNA follows: TGTGCCAGCAGTTACCCCCGACAGGGGGATGAAAAACTGTTTTTT. Protein: CASSYPRQGDEKLFF.